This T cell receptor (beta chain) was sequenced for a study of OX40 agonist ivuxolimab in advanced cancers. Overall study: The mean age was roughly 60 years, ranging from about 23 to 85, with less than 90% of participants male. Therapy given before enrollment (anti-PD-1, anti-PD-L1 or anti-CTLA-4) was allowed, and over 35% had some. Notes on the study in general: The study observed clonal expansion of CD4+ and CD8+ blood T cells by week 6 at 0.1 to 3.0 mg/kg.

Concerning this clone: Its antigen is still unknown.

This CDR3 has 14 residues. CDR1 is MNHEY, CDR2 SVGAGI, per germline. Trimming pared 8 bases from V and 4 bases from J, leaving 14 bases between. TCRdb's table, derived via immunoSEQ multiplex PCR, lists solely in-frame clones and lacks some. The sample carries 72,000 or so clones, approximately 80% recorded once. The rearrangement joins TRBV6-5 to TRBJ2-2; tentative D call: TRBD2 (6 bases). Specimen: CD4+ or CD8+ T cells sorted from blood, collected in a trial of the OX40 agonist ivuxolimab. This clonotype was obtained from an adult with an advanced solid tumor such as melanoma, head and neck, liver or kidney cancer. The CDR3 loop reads CASQASVGTGELFF. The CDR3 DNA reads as TGTGCCAGCCAGGCTAGCGTGGGCACCGGGGAGCTGTTTTTT.